The clone carrying this T cell receptor beta chain was found a few times. What it binds is not known. This sample was included in a study of Tregs in tolerant kidney transplant recipients. The study's findings and limits: Tregs expanded with activated donor B cells seemed most donor-specific.

This table comes from immunoSEQ multiplex PCR, and its TCRdb copy is limited to in-frame clones, with some not included. Of around 230,000 clones listed, 65% to 85% are singletons. J lost 0 bases, V lost 0 bases, and 5 bases had no gene match. In germline, CDR1 is LGHNA, CDR2 YNFKEQ. The CDR3 spans 16 residues. The rearrangement uses TRBV4-2 and TRBJ2-7; 7 nucleotides match TRBD2. The clonotype comes from a human donor in good health. The sequenced sample consisted of CD4+ T cells from blood. The CDR3 bases are TGTGCCAGCAGCCAAGACCCGAGCGGGATCTCCTACGAGCAGTACTTC. It specifies CASSQDPSGISYEQYF.